The sequence of this T cell receptor (beta chain) was determined in a study of read filtering for tumor transcriptome and immune sequencing. Study at large: Among patients, roughly 17 were male and some 15 female, aged roughly 47 to 90 (mean about 71). Findings of the study overall: About 82% of IR-seq clonotypes had a single read, yet these held approximately 4% of reads.

The table lists this clonotype with many counts. What it binds is unknown. Bone marrow was sampled from every patient at the time of active disease. Germline lookup yields CDR1 SGHRS and CDR2 YFSETQ. V lost 5 bases to trimming and J lost 5 bases, with 14 bases between them. There are 14 residues in the CDR3. This library used about 400 ng RNA and molecular barcoded adaptors spanning alpha/delta and beta/gamma chains. From the reads, TCRdb called clonotypes with MiXCR, one entry per CDR3 protein. The table lists about 130,000 distinct CDR3 sequences, 10% to 15% of them singletons. The sequenced material came from a population of CD138-negative cells sorted from bone marrow. This clonotype was sampled from a donor at least 40 years old with multiple myeloma. V usage is TRBV5-1 and J usage is TRBJ2-1, with D tentatively TRBD1 (5 bases). The CDR3 sequence: CASRLGANDNEQFF. CDR3 nucleotide sequence: TGCGCCAGCAGGTTAGGGGCTAATGACAATGAGCAGTTCTTC.